The 25 T cell receptor beta chains in this list originate from one sample, sequenced in a study of T cell changes during pregnancy in multiple sclerosis. Measured with immunoSEQ multiplex PCR; TCRdb has only the in-frame clones, and not every one. The data show 45,000 to 60,000 clones, about 91% seen once. This specimen was peripheral blood, taken after pregnancy. These receptors were obtained from a female donor in good health, enrolled as a control in a pregnancy study.

This chain links TRBV7-9 with TRBJ2-7; a weak D match, TRBD2 (7 bases). Germline CDR1 is SEHNR and CDR2 is FQNEAQ (reference sequence). Trimming shortened V by 5 bases and J by 2 bases, and 22 bases separated the two germline ends. The length of the CDR3 is 17 residues. CDR3 bases: TGTGCCAGCAGCCCGGGGGGCTCCGGCCTTTCCACCTACGAGCAGTACTTC. It yields the protein CASSPGGSGLSTYEQYF.

The chain links TRBV28 to TRBJ1-1; a weak D match, TRBD1 (6 bases). CDR3 length equals 12 residues. Per the germline V gene, CDR1 is MDHEN and CDR2 is SYDVKM. Trimming took off 7 bases at V and 11 bases at J, with 17 bases between the two ends. CDR3 amino acids: CASTSGGQRAFF. In DNA, the CDR3 is TGTGCCAGCACCTCGGGGGGACAACGGGCTTTCTTT.

The genes are TRBV6-5 and TRBJ2-7; 10 bases align to TRBD1. V was pared by 6 bases and J by 2 bases, with 7 bases of the junction left unmatched. Per the germline V gene, CDR1 is MNHEY and CDR2 is SVGAGI. CDR3 length: 15 amino acids. The CDR3 reads CASRDDRGPTYEQYF. CDR3 nucleotides: TGTGCCAGCAGAGATGACAGGGGGCCCACCTACGAGCAGTACTTC.

The gene calls are TRBV6-5 and TRBJ1-1, with D uncertain. The CDR3 spans 15 residues. The germline gives CDR1 MNHEY, CDR2 SVGAGI. V was shortened by 6 bases and J by 1 base, with 15 bases between the two germline ends. Here the CDR3 reads CASRYVGGENTEAFF. The CDR3, as DNA: TGTGCCAGCAGGTACGTTGGCGGTGAGAACACTGAAGCTTTCTTT.

The chain employs TRBV5-1 and TRBJ2-3; D may be TRBD2 (6 bases). V was cut by 4 bases and J by 0 bases, with 12 bases left in between. In germline, CDR1 is SGHRS, CDR2 YFSETQ. CDR3 length: 15 amino acids. CDR3 nucleotide sequence: TGCGCCAGCAGCGGTTCAGGGACTAGCACAGATACGCAGTATTTT. Its protein is CASSGSGTSTDTQYF.

The chain recombines TRBV6-5 with TRBJ1-1; no clear D. This CDR3 has 14 residues. Germline lookup yields CDR1 MNHEY and CDR2 SVGAGI. The germline V and J ends were trimmed by 8 bases and 5 bases, with 18 bases remaining between them. CDR3 in DNA: TGTGCCAGCTCACAGCCGGATCGACGAACTGAAGCTTTCTTT. Protein sequence: CASSQPDRRTEAFF.

This chain joins TRBV30 and TRBJ1-2; TRBD1 matches 8 bases. The CDR3 is made up of 15 amino acids. The V gene's germline CDR1 is GTSNPN and CDR2 SVGIG (reference sequence). With 0 bases clipped from V and 4 bases from J, the junction kept 7 bases outside the gene matches. The CDR3 is CAWSVRRGLSYGYTF. In DNA form, the CDR3 reads TGTGCCTGGAGTGTACGCAGGGGGCTTAGCTATGGCTACACCTTC.

This clone was found once. This chain links TRBV2 with TRBJ1-2; weak D call: TRBD1 (5 bases). Trimming took off 4 bases at V and 4 bases at J, with 13 bases between the two ends. The CDR3 has 14 residues. Germline V CDR1 and CDR2: SNHLY, FYNNEI. The DNA for the CDR3 is TGTGCCAGCAGTGTGTCGCGCGGGACCTATGGCTACACCTTC. It is translated as CASSVSRGTYGYTF. Full variable domain (rest looked up from reference TRBV2 and TRBJ1-2): EPEVTQTPSHQVTQMGQEVILRCVPISNHLYFYWYRQILGQKVEFLVSFYNNEISEKSEIFDDQFSVERPDGSNFTLKIRSTKLEDSAMYFCASSVSRGTYGYTFGSGTRLTVV.

The CDR3 nucleotides are TGTGCCAGTAGTCTCCGGGGAGGGGATCAGCCCCAGCATTTT. Its protein product is CASSLRGGDQPQHF. The chain uses TRBV19 and TRBJ1-5; D might be TRBD1 (5 bases). The CDR3 covers 14 residues. The V gene lost 5 bases and the J gene lost 5 bases, with 13 bases spanning the gap. Germline V gene data show CDR1 as LNHDA and CDR2 as SQIVND (reference sequence).

The chain combines TRBV9 with TRBJ1-1; D is uncertain. V dropped 5 bases and J dropped 10 bases, with 18 bases sitting between them. Germline assignment: CDR1 SGDLS and CDR2 YYNGEE. The CDR3 is 13 amino acids. The CDR3 region is CASRDTADKVAFF. The DNA for the CDR3 is TGTGCCAGCAGGGATACGGCAGACAAAGTAGCTTTCTTT.

This chain's CDR3 is CASSLARKADTQYF. The DNA for the CDR3 is TGTGCCAGCAGCTTAGCGCGGAAAGCAGATACGCAGTATTTT. This chain uses TRBV7-9 with TRBJ2-3; no firm D call. Between the trimmed V and J ends, which lost 0 bases and 4 bases, there was a span of 8 bases. CDR3 length equals 14 residues. Germline assignment: CDR1 SEHNR and CDR2 FQNEAQ (reference sequence).

The table lists this clone with a count of one. The chain couples TRBV9 to TRBJ2-3, with 12 bases identical to TRBD2. Germline CDR1 and CDR2: SGDLS and YYNGEE. The CDR3 runs to 15 residues. V shed 3 bases and J 5 bases; nucleotides not matched to a gene: 4. The CDR3 DNA sequence: TGTGCCAGCAGCGCTAGCGGGGGGGCTGGAGATACGCAGTATTTT. This sequence encodes CASSASGGAGDTQYF.

The gene calls are TRBV5-6 and TRBJ2-6; no reliable D call. Per the germline V gene, CDR1 is SGHDT and CDR2 is YYEEEE. Trimming pared 4 bases from V and 0 bases from J, leaving 11 bases between. The length of the CDR3 is 16 residues. CDR3 nucleotide sequence: TGTGCCAGCAGCATTTACAGCTTCTCTGGGGCCAACGTCCTGACTTTC. Its protein is CASSIYSFSGANVLTF.

The gene calls are TRBV7-2 and TRBJ1-1, with TRBD1 identical over 7 bases. This CDR3 region has 16 residues. The germline V gene encodes CDR1 SGHTA and CDR2 FQGNSA. The J segment lost 0 bases and the V segment lost 1 base, leaving 5 bases of the junction unmatched. The DNA for the CDR3 is TGTGCCAGCAGCTTAGTGGGGACAGCCATGAACACTGAAGCTTTCTTT. The encoded protein is CASSLVGTAMNTEAFF.

This chain uses TRBV10-3 with TRBJ2-2; D is unclear. The V end was cut by 7 bases, the J end by 1 base, with 10 bases between. CDR1 ENHRY and CDR2 SYGVKD come from the germline V gene. The CDR3 runs 14 residues. The CDR3 loop reads CAINLEQNTGELFF. CDR3 DNA sequence: TGTGCCATCAACCTAGAGCAGAACACCGGGGAGCTGTTTTTT.

The chain employs TRBV7-9 and TRBJ2-5; 8 nucleotides align to TRBD1. The germline V gene encodes CDR1 SEHNR and CDR2 FQNEAQ (reference sequence). The V segment lost 1 base and the J segment 3 bases; nucleotides outside the gene matches: 7. The CDR3 has 16 amino acids. The CDR3 reads CASSLGQGRFEETQYF. For the CDR3, the DNA is TGTGCCAGCAGCTTAGGACAGGGGCGGTTTGAAGAGACCCAGTACTTC.

This clone was found once. This chain links TRBV11-3 with TRBJ2-7, with 8 bases aligning to TRBD2. This CDR3 comprises 15 residues. CDR1 SGHNT and CDR2 YENEEA come from the germline V gene. Germline trimming cut 0 bases from V and 6 bases from J; bases unmatched to any gene: 7. The CDR3 sequence is CASSLEAGGSFEQYF. The CDR3 DNA follows: TGTGCCAGCAGCTTAGAGGCGGGGGGAAGCTTCGAGCAGTACTTC.

The chain carries TRBV6-5 and TRBJ2-7, with 7 bases fitting TRBD1. The CDR3 has 15 amino acids. J was trimmed by 3 bases and V by 9 bases; bases with no gene match: 14. Germline CDR1 is MNHEY and CDR2 is SVGAGI. The CDR3 is CARDSHRGPIYEQYF. The CDR3 DNA reads as TGTGCCAGAGACTCACACAGGGGCCCTATCTACGAGCAGTACTTC.

The chain uses TRBV27 and TRBJ2-5; D is possibly TRBD2 (5 bases). This CDR3 spans 14 amino acids. Germline V gene lookup returns CDR1 MNHEY and CDR2 SMNVEV (reference sequence). V was clipped by 1 base and J by 5 bases, with 11 bases between them. The CDR3 DNA sequence: TGTGCCAGCAGTTTATTCCGCCCGGGGGAGACCCAGTACTTC. Translated, it gives CASSLFRPGETQYF.

The chain employs TRBV28 and TRBJ2-7, with D possibly TRBD2 on 5 matching bases. This CDR3 is built from 15 residues. Trimming shortened V by 6 bases and J by 4 bases, and 19 bases separated the two germline ends. CDR1 MDHEN and CDR2 SYDVKM come from the germline V gene. The CDR3, as DNA: TGTGCCAGCAGCCCGCCCCACGGAGGATTTTACGAGCAGTACTTC. Translating gives CASSPPHGGFYEQYF.

Worth noting for this clone: Sequence at one end of the junction differs from germline and may be a read error. This chain connects TRBV5-4 to TRBJ1-4; 8 nucleotides agree with TRBD1. The germline V gene encodes CDR1 SGHNT and CDR2 YYREEE (reference sequence). This CDR3 comprises 14 residues. The CDR3 region is CASRFQGAGEKLFF. The CDR3 nucleotides are TGTGCCAGCCGCTTTCAGGGGGCAGGTGAAAAACTGTTTTTT. The full variable domain, completed using reference TRBV5-4 and TRBJ1-4, is ETGVTQSPTHLIKTRGQQVTLRCSSQSGHNTVSWYQQALGQGPQFIFQYYREEENGRGNFPPRFSGLQFPNYSSELNVNALELDDSALYLCASRFQGAGEKLFFGSGTQLSVL.

This clone was recorded only once. V is TRBV6-8 and J is TRBJ1-5, with 8 bases lining up with TRBD1. The CDR3 has 14 residues. J was trimmed by 9 bases and V by 6 bases; bases with no gene match: 10. CDR1 is MNHGY and CDR2 is SAAAGT in the germline V gene. The CDR3 DNA sequence: TGTGCCAGCAGCACTACGACAGGGGATGCGCCCCAGCATTTT. It specifies CASSTTTGDAPQHF.

CDR3 sequence (DNA): TGTGCCAGCAGCCGACCCTGGAGGACTAGCGGGGCATACAATGAGCAGTTCTTC. It translates to CASSRPWRTSGAYNEQFF. This chain connects TRBV14 to TRBJ2-1; 12 bases align to TRBD2. V dropped 4 bases and J dropped 4; count of bases not matched to a gene: 11. Per the germline V gene, CDR1 is SGHDN and CDR2 is FVKESK. The CDR3 is 18 residues long.

V and J are TRBV6-6 and TRBJ1-1, with TRBD1 matching over 10 bases. Germline lookup yields CDR1 MNHNY and CDR2 SVGAGI (reference sequence). This CDR3 is built from 15 residues. The J segment lost 4 bases and the V segment lost 7 bases, leaving 9 bases of the junction unmatched. The CDR3 coding sequence is TGTGCCAGCACTAACACCGGGACAGGGGCCACTGAAGCTTTCTTT. Translating it yields CASTNTGTGATEAFF.

The chain links TRBV4-3 to TRBJ1-6; D ambiguous. The V end was cut by 1 base, the J end by 7 bases, with 23 bases between. Per germline, CDR1 LGHNA and CDR2 YSLEER. CDR3 length equals 19 residues. CDR3 nucleotide sequence: TGCGCCAGCAGCCAAGTCATCCTTGGCGGGTTGGGAGGGAATTCACCCCTCCACTTT. Protein product: CASSQVILGGLGGNSPLHF.